Presented here are 3 T cell receptor beta chains from one specimen sequenced in a study of OX40 agonist ivuxolimab in advanced cancers. This table comes from immunoSEQ multiplex PCR, and its TCRdb copy is limited to in-frame clones, with some not included. Among tens of thousands of clones, around 86% were seen once, and the ten largest hold approximately 31%. Sequenced material: CD4+ or CD8+ T cells sorted from blood, taken in a trial of the OX40 agonist ivuxolimab. The receptor set was obtained from an adult with an advanced solid tumor such as melanoma, head and neck, liver or kidney cancer.

This rearrangement joins TRBV29-1 to TRBJ1-2; D unresolved. The CDR3 has 11 amino acids. Trimming removed 6 bases from V and 8 bases from J, with 13 bases in between. Germline-derived CDR1 and CDR2 are SQVTM and ANQGSEA. The DNA for the CDR3 is TGCAGCGTGTGGATCCAAAAGGGCTACACCTTC. Translated: CSVWIQKGYTF.

The chain combines TRBV4-2 with TRBJ1-1; 7 positions match TRBD1. Trimming at V came to 3 bases and at J to 1 base, leaving 8 bases not matched to a gene. The CDR3 has 16 amino acids. The germline V gene has CDR1 LGHNA and CDR2 YNFKEQ. The CDR3, as DNA: TGTGCCAGCAGCCAGCACCGAGGGGGCAGGAACACTGAAGCTTTCTTT. Its translation is CASSQHRGGRNTEAFF.

This chain joins TRBV19 and TRBJ1-4; the D is unclear. V was trimmed by 7 bases and J by 8 bases, leaving 17 bases between them. Germline V lookup: CDR1 LNHDA, CDR2 SQIVND (reference sequence). The CDR3 runs 14 residues. This chain's CDR3 is CASTNPGSGEKLFF. The CDR3 DNA follows: TGTGCCAGTACAAATCCCGGATCTGGGGAAAAACTGTTTTTT.